This T cell receptor beta chain was retrieved from a study of blood T cell repertoires in COVID-19. Study-level background: Sites in the United States, Italy and Spain provided acute and convalescent COVID-19 samples.

From germline, CDR1 is SGHTA and CDR2 FQGTGA. The CDR3 loop spans 14 amino acids. V was pared by 5 bases and J by 7 bases, with 5 bases of the junction left unmatched. In the original workflow: By means of reference gene primer amplification, nucleated cell counts were estimated. TCRdb's copy holds only in-frame clones and misses some; the assay was immunoSEQ multiplex PCR. That table supplies the V and J calls and clone size; D and trimming were determined from the DNA. The sample carries about 180,000 clones, more than 80% recorded once. In terms of age and location, participants ranged from roughly 18 to 90 years and lived in under 30 US areas. For recovered donors of Cohort 3, there were two negative PCRs, clearance, or symptom resolution.

Sequenced material: PBMCs or T cells enriched from blood (not recorded which). This receptor was taken from a man aged 35-49 years who had recovered from COVID-19. The V gene is TRBV7-3, the J gene TRBJ1-2; 12 bases are shared with TRBD1. CDR3 region: CASSRGQGAFGYTF. In nucleotides, the CDR3 is TGTGCCAGCAGCAGGGGACAGGGGGCTTTTGGCTACACCTTC.